The TCR beta chain described here comes from a study of blood T cell repertoires in COVID-19. Method: immunoSEQ multiplex PCR; TCRdb's copy keeps in-frame clones and lacks some. The data contain around 71,000 clones, 86% of them singletons. The CDR3 consists of 15 residues. The germline gives CDR1 SGHTA, CDR2 FQGNSA. Trimming removed 1 base at V and 3 bases at J, with 13 bases between. The sequencing input was peripheral blood. This receptor was identified in a woman in her sixties with acute or convalescent COVID-19. The rearrangement uses TRBV7-2 and TRBJ2-7, with D possibly TRBD1 on 6 matching bases. Here the CDR3 reads CASSLVQGVFYEQYF. DNA of the CDR3: TGTGCCAGCAGCTTAGTACAGGGTGTCTTCTACGAGCAGTACTTC.